This note documents a single TCR beta chain sequence. The clone's antigen remains unknown. No qualities accompany the bases; no much larger clone lies one base away. The data belong to a study of T cell repertoires in Merkel cell carcinoma (dated by TCRdb to about 2019). For the study in its entirety: Patients who had received intralesional immunotherapy or systemic immune checkpoint blockade ahead of the biopsy were left out. Tetramer sorting, cloning and paired TCR sequencing of expanded tumor-infiltrating lymphocytes were first used to define MCPyV-specific clonotypes. Inclusion required a diagnosis of MCPyV-positive Merkel cell carcinoma and successful in vitro expansion of tumor-infiltrating lymphocytes. General conclusions and limits of the study: Normal tissue biopsies were not studied.

The cysteine opens and the phenylalanine closes a CDR3 of 14 amino acids. Just the 42-base CDR3 DNA is kept, in frame starting at base 1. V gives up 6 bases and J gives up 1 base, and the segment between their germline ends measures 12 bases. The germline V gene specifies KGHSH as CDR1 and LQKENI as CDR2. Every study subject tested positive for serum antibodies to T-antigen and had biopsy-confirmed Merkel cell carcinoma that was MCPyV-positive. Genomic DNA was extracted from six adjacent 10-micron frozen tumor sections without cell sorting or culture. Tumor biopsy tissue of roughly 5 x 5 x 5 mm was frozen in optimal cutting temperature compound. Hematoxylin and eosin scout sections confirmed abundant Merkel cell carcinoma and infiltrating cells in the frozen biopsy. The immunoSEQ assay was used for TRB CDR3 sequencing and data processing of tumor genomic DNA. The immuneACCESS repertoire file appears here via TCRdb, limited to in-frame rearrangements. These files lack a portion of the clones; in checked studies, under half of the deficit traces to unresolved V genes, and the cause of the others is not known. This sample lists fewer than 15,000 clones; under 85% were detected once. Approximately 17% of the sample is taken by the ten largest.

This TCR was sampled from an adult with Merkel cell carcinoma. The V gene is TRBV18 and the J gene is TRBJ1-1; a confident D gene designation cannot be given. The sequenced sample was tumor tissue. CDR3 region: CASSPQTKNTEAFF. The nucleotides are TGTGCCAGCTCTCCTCAGACAAAGAACACTGAAGCTTTCTTT.